The 8 T cell receptor beta chains in this list originate from one sample, sequenced in a study of T cells in Graves' hyperthyroidism and ophthalmopathy. Regions amplified from RNA transcripts were the TCR beta CDR3 regions. HTBI primers were the set used in a first-round RT-PCR of the TCR CDR3. TCRdb re-called the multiplex PCR reads through MiXCR, storing one row per CDR3 protein. Among around 400,000 distinct CDR3 sequences listed, just under 25% were seen once. Material: blood. The receptors shown here come from a man aged 50-60 years with Graves' hyperthyroidism.

The chain uses TRBV6-5 and TRBJ2-2; 8 bases align to TRBD2. V lost 0 bases to trimming and J lost 5 bases; unmatched junction nucleotides: 8. Per the germline V gene, CDR1 is MNHEY and CDR2 is SVGAGI. This CDR3 has 17 amino acids. The CDR3 nucleotides read TGTGCCAGCAGTTACTCGATCCGCGGGACTAGGACCGGGGAGCTGTTTTTT. Amino acid sequence: CASSYSIRGTRTGELFF.

This clonotype was counted between two and nine times. V gene TRBV9 combines with J gene TRBJ2-5; maybe TRBD2 (6 bases). The CDR3 has 16 residues. Germline V gene data show CDR1 as SGDLS and CDR2 as YYNGEE. Trimming removed 4 bases at V and 2 bases at J, with 18 bases between. The CDR3 DNA is TGTGCCAGCAGCCCGAGGGTTGGGACTCTACAAGAGACCCAGTACTTC. Its protein is CASSPRVGTLQETQYF.

The sample holds a few counts of this clonotype. The chain has TRBV10-3 and TRBJ2-5; D gene unclear. The CDR3 loop spans 13 amino acids. V shed 7 bases and J shed 3 bases, with 12 bases lying between them. Germline V gene lookup returns CDR1 ENHRY and CDR2 SYGVKD. The chain's CDR3 is CAITRTPKETQYF. The CDR3 DNA is TGTGCCATCACAAGGACGCCAAAAGAGACCCAGTACTTC.

This clonotype came up many times. The chain combines TRBV20-1 with TRBJ2-3; unclear D gene. The CDR3 runs 14 residues. Germline V lookup: CDR1 DFQATT, CDR2 SNEGSKA (reference sequence). Trimming cost V 3 bases and J 0 bases, with 10 bases left between them. CDR3 amino acids: CSASFGGSTDTQYF. CDR3 sequence (DNA): TGCAGTGCTAGTTTCGGTGGGAGCACAGATACGCAGTATTTT.

This chain links TRBV15 with TRBJ2-7; TRBD1 matches 8 bases. CDR1 and CDR2 (germline): LNHNV, YYDKDF (reference sequence). This CDR3 has 15 residues. J was trimmed by 2 bases and V by 5 bases; bases with no gene match: 8. The CDR3 protein is CATSLGQGFPYEQYF. The CDR3 DNA reads as TGTGCCACCAGCTTAGGACAGGGCTTCCCCTACGAGCAGTACTTC. The entire variable domain, with the rest obtained from reference TRBV15 and TRBJ2-7, is as follows: DAMVIQNPRYQVTQFGKPVTLSCSQTLNHNVMYWYQQKSSQAPKLLFHYYDKDFNNEADTPDNFQSRRPNTSFCFLDIRSPGLGDTAMYLCATSLGQGFPYEQYFGPGTRLTVT.

This clonotype appeared many times. The chain is built from TRBV29-1 and TRBJ2-5; D is perhaps TRBD1 (5 bases). The V gene's germline CDR1 is SQVTM and CDR2 ANQGSEA. The V end was cut by 1 base, the J end by 2 bases, with 14 bases between. The length of the CDR3 is 15 residues. The CDR3 is CSVEALSRAQETQYF. The CDR3 DNA reads TGCAGCGTTGAAGCTTTATCCAGGGCTCAAGAGACCCAGTACTTC.

The chain links TRBV12-3 or TRBV12-4 to TRBJ2-1; the match to TRBD2 covers 10 bases. The length of the CDR3 is 16 residues. Trimming cost V 6 bases and J 3 bases; bases outside gene matches: 8. The CDR3 loop reads CASRPTTSGNYNEQFF. For the CDR3, the DNA is TGTGCCAGCAGGCCAACCACTAGCGGGAACTACAATGAGCAGTTCTTC.

This chain connects TRBV15 to TRBJ1-5; 12 bases fit TRBD1. J gave up 6 bases and V 3 bases, and 6 bases lay outside the gene matches. Per the germline V gene, CDR1 is LNHNV and CDR2 is YYDKDF (reference sequence). The CDR3 extends over 16 amino acids. The CDR3 reads CATSSGDRGHGQPQHF. DNA of the CDR3: TGTGCCACCAGCAGCGGGGACAGGGGGCATGGTCAGCCCCAGCATTTT.